The 19 T cell receptor beta chains below come from one sample, sequenced in a study of lymphopenia after photon versus proton radiotherapy. Clones were read by immunoSEQ multiplex PCR, and TCRdb kept only the in-frame ones, dropping some. The sample shows almost 25,000 clones, about 84% of them seen only once. The sample in question was peripheral blood, obtained from a patient treated with proton-based radiotherapy. These receptors all come from a woman in her 70s with pancreatic cancer.

V usage is TRBV7-8 and J usage is TRBJ2-7; 7 bases align to TRBD2. The CDR3 is 18 amino acids. The germline gives CDR1 SGHVS, CDR2 FQNEAQ. With V trimmed by 5 bases and J by 2 bases, 18 bases remained unmatched. CDR3 amino acids: CASSPRTMASGAPYEQYF. The CDR3, as DNA: TGTGCCAGCAGCCCCCGTACCATGGCTAGCGGCGCTCCCTACGAGCAGTACTTC.

V is TRBV19 and J is TRBJ1-2, with 8 bases aligning to TRBD1. Germline V gives CDR1 LNHDA, CDR2 SQIVND (reference sequence). The ends lost 11 bases at V and 4 bases at J; junction bases unmatched: 9. The CDR3 length is 13 residues. This CDR3 reads CASRTGWSYGYTF. In nucleotides, the CDR3 is TGTGCCTCAAGGACAGGGTGGAGCTATGGCTACACCTTC. Full variable domain (rest looked up from reference TRBV19 and TRBJ1-2): DGGITQSPKYLFRKEGQNVTLSCEQNLNHDAMYWYRQDPGQGLRLIYYSQIVNDFQKGDIAEGYSVSREKKESFPLTVTSAQKNPTAFYLCASRTGWSYGYTFGSGTRLTVV.

V usage is TRBV7-6 and J usage is TRBJ1-3, with a tentative D call TRBD1 (6 bases). The germline V gene encodes CDR1 SGHVS and CDR2 FNYEAQ. This CDR3 is built from 19 residues. V was trimmed by 5 bases and J by 0 bases, leaving 23 bases between them. The CDR3 DNA sequence: TGTGCCAGCAGCAAATGGGCGGGGGCAAACCCAACCTCTGGAAACACCATATATTTT. As protein: CASSKWAGANPTSGNTIYF.

The CDR3 here is CASSSTGNLPLAQHF. The CDR3 coding sequence is TGTGCCAGCAGTTCAACAGGGAACTTACCCCTAGCCCAGCATTTT. The chain recombines TRBV6-6 with TRBJ1-5, with a tentative D call TRBD1 (6 bases). The CDR3 totals 15 residues. Deletions cut 4 bases from V and 11 bases from J, with 21 bases between. The germline V gene has CDR1 MNHNY and CDR2 SVGAGI (reference sequence).

The chain carries TRBV9 and TRBJ2-3; tentatively, D is TRBD1 (6 bases). The germline CDR1 and CDR2 sequences are SGDLS and YYNGEE. The CDR3 contains 15 residues. The V end lost 3 bases, the J end lost 0 bases, and 11 bases lay between the germline ends. CDR3 protein: CASSGMGASTDTQYF. Here the CDR3 DNA reads TGTGCCAGCAGCGGAATGGGGGCTAGCACAGATACGCAGTATTTT.

This clone was detected only once. The genes are TRBV10-2 and TRBJ1-1, with D perhaps TRBD1 (6 bases). This CDR3 is built from 13 residues. From germline, CDR1 is WSHSY and CDR2 SAAADI. Trimming pared 7 bases from V and 2 bases from J, leaving 11 bases between. Here the CDR3 reads CASNLDSNTEAFF. CDR3 in DNA: TGCGCCAGCAATTTGGACAGTAACACTGAAGCTTTCTTT.

This clone was found a few times. The chain is built from TRBV27 and TRBJ2-3; TRBD1 or TRBD2 may be the D gene (5 bases each). Germline V lookup: CDR1 MNHEY, CDR2 SMNVEV (reference sequence). The length of the CDR3 is 18 residues. Between the trimmed V and J ends, which lost 0 bases and 13 bases, there was a span of 29 bases. For the CDR3, the DNA is TGTGCCAGCAGTTTATCGATTGGGGACGCCGCACTATGGGGTCTGGAGTATTTT. It encodes CASSLSIGDAALWGLEYF.

V is TRBV28 and J is TRBJ2-1, with unresolved D. The length of the CDR3 is 16 residues. The ends were cut back, 5 bases at V and 0 bases at J, with 14 bases in the middle. Germline V gene sequence: CDR1 MDHEN, CDR2 SYDVKM. CDR3 loop: CASSASDKSSYNEQFF. The CDR3 DNA follows: TGTGCCAGCAGTGCCTCCGACAAGAGCTCCTACAATGAGCAGTTCTTC.

This chain links TRBV18 with TRBJ1-3, with D uncertain. The CDR3 is 19 residues long. V was trimmed by 3 bases and J by 0 bases, leaving 21 bases between them. Germline values: CDR1 KGHSH, CDR2 LQKENI. In DNA, the CDR3 is TGTGCCAGCTCACCGGCCCTTCCTGAGGGAGGAATCTCTGGAAACACCATATATTTT. It encodes CASSPALPEGGISGNTIYF.

V gene TRBV19 combines with J gene TRBJ1-5; D unclear. This CDR3 is 19 amino acids long. Germline lookup yields CDR1 LNHDA and CDR2 SQIVND (reference sequence). The ends were cut back, 7 bases at V and 3 bases at J, with 28 bases in the middle. CDR3 sequence: CASTTLRGLNYTHNQPQHF. The CDR3, as DNA: TGTGCCAGTACGACGCTCCGGGGTTTAAATTACACACACAATCAGCCCCAGCATTTT.

This clone was found once. The J gene is TRBJ2-3, the V gene TRBV18, with D perhaps TRBD2 (5 bases). Trimming removed 2 bases from V and 2 bases from J, with 14 bases in between. The CDR3 is made up of 16 amino acids. Germline V gene data show CDR1 as KGHSH and CDR2 as LQKENI. CDR3 protein: CASSPSIGGSTDTQYF. The CDR3 DNA sequence: TGTGCCAGCTCACCAAGTATTGGAGGATCCACAGATACGCAGTATTTT.

V and J are TRBV29-1 and TRBJ1-3; D ambiguous. This CDR3 has 12 residues. Germline values: CDR1 SQVTM, CDR2 ANQGSEA. V dropped 4 bases and J dropped 4 bases, with 8 bases sitting between them. The CDR3 is CSVALGGNTIYF. The CDR3 nucleotides read TGCAGCGTTGCTCTCGGGGGAAACACCATATATTTT.

The chain carries TRBV7-9 and TRBJ1-6; D not certain. This CDR3 has 15 amino acids. Germline V lookup: CDR1 SEHNR, CDR2 FQNEAQ (reference sequence). The V end lost 1 base, the J end lost 6 bases, and 10 bases lay between the germline ends. The CDR3 protein is CASSLGGMGNSPLHF. As DNA, the CDR3 is TGTGCCAGCAGCTTAGGGGGAATGGGTAATTCACCCCTCCACTTT. Full variable domain (remainder filled in from reference TRBV7-9 and TRBJ1-6): DTGVSQNPRHKITKRGQNVTFRCDPISEHNRLYWYRQTLGQGPEFLTYFQNEAQLEKSRLLSDRFSAERPKGSFSTLEIQRTEQGDSAMYLCASSLGGMGNSPLHFGNGTRLTVT.

The chain joins TRBV19 to TRBJ2-7; possible D gene TRBD2, 6 bases. V lost 6 bases and J 0 bases, leaving 18 bases between the germline ends. CDR3 length: 16 amino acids. Germline assignment: CDR1 LNHDA and CDR2 SQIVND (reference sequence). The CDR3 DNA sequence: TGTGCCAGTAGCCGACTATCTAGCGCGAGCTCCTACGAGCAGTACTTC. It codes for CASSRLSSASSYEQYF.

The chain carries TRBV6-6 and TRBJ1-2; D gene uncertain. The CDR3 runs 13 residues. Deletions cut 5 bases from V and 8 bases from J, with 15 bases between. Germline CDR1 reads MNHNY; CDR2 reads SVGAGI (reference sequence). The CDR3 nucleotides read TGTGCCAGCAGTGCGCGGGATCTCGGGGGCTACACCTTC. Protein: CASSARDLGGYTF.

V and J are TRBV5-4 and TRBJ1-2; D gene uncertain. This CDR3 is 12 amino acids long. Per germline, CDR1 SGHNT and CDR2 YYREEE (reference sequence). V was shortened by 2 bases and J by 6 bases, with 8 bases between the two germline ends. CDR3 loop: CASSFRDDGYTF. The CDR3 DNA reads TGTGCCAGCAGCTTTAGAGACGATGGCTACACCTTC.

The sample holds a few counts of this clone. The chain links TRBV11-2 to TRBJ1-3; D may be TRBD1 (6 bases). This CDR3 is built from 14 residues. V lost 2 bases and J lost 2, with 7 bases in between. Germline assignment: CDR1 SGHAT and CDR2 FQNNGV. In DNA, the CDR3 is TGTGCCAGCAGCTTAAACAGGGCTGGAAACACCATATATTTT. This translates into CASSLNRAGNTIYF. Using reference TRBV11-2 and TRBJ1-3 for the parts outside the CDR3, the full variable domain is EAGVAQSPRYKIIEKRQSVAFWCNPISGHATLYWYQQILGQGPKLLIQFQNNGVVDDSQLPKDRFSAERLKGVDSTLKIQPAKLEDSAVYLCASSLNRAGNTIYFGEGSWLTVV.

In its sample, this clone was seen a few times. The chain couples TRBV5-4 to TRBJ2-7, with 12 bases identical to TRBD2. V lost 4 bases and J lost 6; bases outside the gene matches: 14. The CDR3 extends over 17 amino acids. Germline CDR1 SGHNT, CDR2 YYREEE (reference sequence). Here the CDR3 reads CASSPSIRLAGATEQYF. For the CDR3, the DNA is TGTGCCAGCAGCCCCTCCATAAGACTAGCGGGAGCAACCGAGCAGTACTTC.

V is TRBV7-8 and J is TRBJ2-3; D call uncertain. Trimming removed 2 bases from V and 5 bases from J, with 11 bases in between. In germline, CDR1 is SGHVS, CDR2 FQNEAQ. The CDR3 extends over 14 amino acids. The CDR3 sequence is CASSLLPLGDTQYF. CDR3 DNA: TGTGCCAGCAGCTTACTTCCCCTTGGAGATACGCAGTATTTT.